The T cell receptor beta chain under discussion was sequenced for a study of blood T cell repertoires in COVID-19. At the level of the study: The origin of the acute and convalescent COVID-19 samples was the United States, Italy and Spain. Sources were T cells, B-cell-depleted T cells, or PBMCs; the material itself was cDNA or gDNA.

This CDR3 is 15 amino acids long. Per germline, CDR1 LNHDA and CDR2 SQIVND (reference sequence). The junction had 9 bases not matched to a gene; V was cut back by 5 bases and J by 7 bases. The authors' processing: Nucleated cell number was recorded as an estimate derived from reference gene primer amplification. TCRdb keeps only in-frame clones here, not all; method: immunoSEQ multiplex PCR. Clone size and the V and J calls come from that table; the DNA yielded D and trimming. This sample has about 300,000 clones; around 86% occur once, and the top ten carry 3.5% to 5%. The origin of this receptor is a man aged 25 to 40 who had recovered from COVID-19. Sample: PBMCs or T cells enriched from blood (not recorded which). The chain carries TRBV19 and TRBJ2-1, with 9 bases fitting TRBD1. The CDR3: CASSADRGIRNEQFF. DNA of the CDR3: TGTGCCAGTAGTGCAGACAGGGGGATTAGGAATGAGCAGTTCTTC.